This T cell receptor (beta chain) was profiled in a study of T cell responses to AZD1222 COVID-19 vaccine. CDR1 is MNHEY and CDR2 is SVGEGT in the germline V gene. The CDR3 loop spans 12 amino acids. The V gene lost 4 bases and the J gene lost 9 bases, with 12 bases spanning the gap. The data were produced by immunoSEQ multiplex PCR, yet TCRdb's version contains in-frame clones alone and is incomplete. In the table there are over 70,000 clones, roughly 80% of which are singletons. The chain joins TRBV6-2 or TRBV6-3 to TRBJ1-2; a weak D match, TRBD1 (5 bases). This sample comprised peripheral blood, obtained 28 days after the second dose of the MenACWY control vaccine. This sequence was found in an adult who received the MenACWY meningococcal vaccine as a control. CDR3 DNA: TGTGCCAGCAGTTTGGGGGAGGGGAGCTACACCTTC. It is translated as CASSLGEGSYTF.